The 27 T cell receptor beta chains given below trace back to one sample, sequenced in a study of PD-1 blockade in classical Hodgkin lymphoma. Each and every patient relapsed after autologous stem cell transplantation, and patients got differing brentuximab vedotin exposure. Profiling relied on immunoSEQ multiplex PCR, and the TCRdb table lists in-frame clones only, not all of them. The repertoire has 90,000 to 95,000 clones, 80% to 90% of them found once; the top ten carry approximately 12%. Here the sequenced sample was peripheral blood mononuclear cells (PBMCs), taken before the second cycle of nivolumab. The origin of the receptors is a human donor with classical Hodgkin lymphoma.

This chain joins TRBV7-6 and TRBJ2-3; no clear D. Germline CDR1 and CDR2: SGHVS and FNYEAQ. Trimming pared 0 bases from V and 0 bases from J, leaving 13 bases between. The CDR3 length is 17 residues. CDR3 sequence (DNA): TGTGCCAGCAGCTTAGCACCGTCTTCCCCTAGCACAGATACGCAGTATTTT. Its translation: CASSLAPSSPSTDTQYF.

This clone showed up just once. V usage is TRBV27 and J usage is TRBJ2-1; 9 nucleotides line up with TRBD2. The CDR3 length is 15 residues. The germline V gene encodes CDR1 MNHEY and CDR2 SMNVEV (reference sequence). Trimming took 1 base from V and 8 from J; bases not matched to a gene: 6. The CDR3 reads CASSLWPSGMDEQFF. DNA for the CDR3: TGTGCCAGCAGTTTATGGCCTAGCGGGATGGATGAGCAGTTCTTC.

The V call is TRBV5-4, the J call TRBJ1-5; 8 nucleotides match TRBD1. Germline V gives CDR1 SGHNT, CDR2 YYREEE (reference sequence). Trimming removed 0 bases from V and 0 bases from J; junction bases left unmatched: 2. The CDR3 is 16 residues long. The CDR3 DNA follows: TGTGCCAGCAGCTTGGACGGACAGGGTAGCAATCAGCCCCAGCATTTT. It is translated as CASSLDGQGSNQPQHF.

V usage is TRBV27 and J usage is TRBJ2-4; 8 nucleotides align to TRBD2. With 0 bases clipped from V and 0 bases from J, the junction kept 7 bases outside the gene matches. CDR3 length: 18 residues. From germline, CDR1 is MNHEY and CDR2 SMNVEV (reference sequence). CDR3 protein: CASSLSVPGGLAKNIQYF. CDR3 nucleotides: TGTGCCAGCAGTTTATCTGTGCCGGGGGGGCTAGCCAAAAACATTCAGTACTTC.

The genes are TRBV7-2 and TRBJ1-6, with D possibly matching TRBD1 (6 bases). Between the trimmed V and J ends, which lost 5 bases and 7 bases, there was a span of 18 bases. CDR3 length equals 16 residues. Per germline, CDR1 SGHTA and CDR2 FQGNSA. CDR3 region: CASSDKGGLLNSPLHF. The CDR3 DNA reads TGTGCCAGCAGCGACAAGGGGGGACTATTAAATTCACCCCTCCACTTT.

The gene calls are TRBV5-1 and TRBJ2-6; TRBD1 agrees at 9 bases. The V gene's germline CDR1 is SGHRS and CDR2 YFSETQ. The V gene end was trimmed by 0 bases and the J gene end by 1 base; junction bases not matched to a gene: 8. This CDR3 is 19 amino acids long. CDR3 sequence (DNA): TGCGCCAGCAGCTTGGTTCTTACGACAGGGGGTTCTGGGGCCAACGTCCTGACTTTC. Encoded protein: CASSLVLTTGGSGANVLTF.

The rearrangement links TRBV9 to TRBJ1-2, with 8 bases identical to TRBD1. Germline trimming cut 0 bases from V and 14 bases from J; bases unmatched to any gene: 9. The CDR3 totals 13 residues. CDR1 SGDLS and CDR2 YYNGEE come from the germline V gene. The CDR3 bases are TGTGCCAGCAGCGTAGGCGTTCAGGACAGGGAAACCTTC. This gives the protein CASSVGVQDRETF.

DNA for the CDR3: TGTGCCAGCAGCCATCATGCCATGAATAGCAATCAGCCCCAGCATTTT. It translates to CASSHHAMNSNQPQHF. The rearrangement links TRBV21-1 to TRBJ1-5. TRBV21-1 is classified as a pseudogene. The CDR3 is 16 amino acids.

CDR3 residues: CASNLGGEREKLFF. CDR3 coding DNA: TGTGCCAGCAATCTCGGGGGGGAGAGAGAAAAACTGTTTTTT. The rearrangement links TRBV28 to TRBJ1-4; D may be TRBD1 (5 bases). Deletions cut 7 bases from V and 8 bases from J, with 17 bases between. The CDR3 has 14 residues. The germline V gene has CDR1 MDHEN and CDR2 SYDVKM.

V gene TRBV7-9 combines with J gene TRBJ2-7, with a weak D call TRBD1 (6 bases). V lost 5 bases to trimming and J lost 1 base, with 15 bases between them. Germline V CDR1 and CDR2: SEHNR, FQNEAQ (reference sequence). CDR3 length: 15 residues. CDR3 protein: CASSPTSGASYEQYF. CDR3 sequence (DNA): TGTGCCAGCAGCCCGACTTCAGGGGCGTCCTACGAGCAGTACTTC.

V usage is TRBV2 and J usage is TRBJ2-5; TRBD2 is a possible D gene (5 bases). V lost 7 bases, J lost 4 bases, and 13 bases lay in between. CDR1 and CDR2 from the germline V gene are SNHLY and FYNNEI. The CDR3 has 13 residues. This CDR3 is CASNFGLRETQYF. The CDR3 nucleotides read TGTGCCAGCAACTTCGGACTCAGAGAGACCCAGTACTTC.

J is TRBJ2-3 and V is TRBV10-3, with a tentative D call TRBD2 (6 bases). The CDR3 has 14 amino acids. The V gene's germline CDR1 is ENHRY and CDR2 SYGVKD. Between the trimmed V and J ends, which lost 4 bases and 3 bases, there was a span of 11 bases. CDR3 sequence: CAISGGDRTDTQYF. Written as DNA, the CDR3 is TGTGCCATCAGTGGGGGGGATCGGACAGATACGCAGTATTTT.

This clone was counted a few times. The genes are TRBV6-6 and TRBJ1-5, with D hard to call. V lost 5 bases and J 1 base, leaving 12 bases between the germline ends. The CDR3 spans 15 residues. Germline V lookup: CDR1 MNHNY, CDR2 SVGAGI (reference sequence). Here the CDR3 DNA reads TGTGCCAGCAGTAACACTAGACACAGCAATCAGCCCCAGCATTTT. Amino acid sequence: CASSNTRHSNQPQHF.

The DNA of the CDR3 is TGTGCCAGCAGTCCAGGGACAGTTAACACTGAAGCTTTCTTT. Its translation: CASSPGTVNTEAFF. This sequence joins TRBV27 and TRBJ1-1, with 7 positions matching TRBD1. The CDR3 is 14 residues long. Per germline, CDR1 MNHEY and CDR2 SMNVEV (reference sequence). The V and J ends lost 5 bases and 2 bases, in that order; junction bases with no gene match: 5.

The J gene is TRBJ2-7, the V gene TRBV30, with TRBD1 matching 9 bases. J was trimmed by 4 bases and V by 3 bases; bases with no gene match: 22. The CDR3 covers 19 residues. Germline CDR1 and CDR2: GTSNPN and SVGIG (reference sequence). CDR3 bases: TGTGCCTGGAGGGCTACCCGGGACAGGGTTTGGGGGAAGGGGTACGAGCAGTACTTC. It translates to CAWRATRDRVWGKGYEQYF.

The chain is built from TRBV27 and TRBJ2-1, with 8 positions matching TRBD2. The CDR3 extends over 15 amino acids. Germline V gene sequence: CDR1 MNHEY, CDR2 SMNVEV (reference sequence). V trimming: 8 bases; J trimming: 6 bases; junction bases outside the gene matches: 12. The CDR3 spells CASATSGGPLNEQFF. CDR3 nucleotides: TGTGCCAGCGCCACGTCGGGGGGGCCTCTCAATGAGCAGTTCTTC.

This chain links TRBV11-2 with TRBJ2-5; 11 bases line up with TRBD2. Trimming removed 7 bases from V and 3 bases from J; junction bases left unmatched: 10. The CDR3 extends over 16 amino acids. Per the germline V gene, CDR1 is SGHAT and CDR2 is FQNNGV. CDR3 sequence reads: CASNLAGGGVKETQYF. The CDR3 coding sequence is TGTGCCAGCAACCTAGCGGGAGGAGGGGTAAAAGAGACCCAGTACTTC.

J is TRBJ2-7 and V is TRBV28; 10 bases map to TRBD2. The J segment lost 5 bases and the V segment lost 11 bases, leaving 12 bases of the junction unmatched. This CDR3 comprises 14 residues. CDR1 is MDHEN, CDR2 SYDVKM, per germline. CDR3 region: CAHARLAGADEQYF. The CDR3 nucleotides are TGTGCCCACGCCCGGCTAGCGGGAGCAGACGAGCAGTACTTC.

The chain combines TRBV2 with TRBJ2-5; the D gene is possibly TRBD2 (6 bases). The CDR3 is 15 residues long. Trimming removed 4 bases at V and 2 bases at J, with 14 bases between. In germline, CDR1 is SNHLY, CDR2 FYNNEI. The CDR3 region has the DNA TGTGCCAGCAGTGTGGGGGGTCGAGGACAAGAGACCCAGTACTTC. Encoded protein: CASSVGGRGQETQYF.

This sequence joins TRBV7-9 and TRBJ2-7; 7 bases match TRBD1. The junction had 5 bases not matched to a gene; V was cut back by 2 bases and J by 7 bases. Germline V lookup: CDR1 SEHNR, CDR2 FQNEAQ (reference sequence). The CDR3 spans 13 residues. CDR3 protein: CASSLLGTEEQYF. The CDR3 region has the DNA TGTGCCAGCAGCTTATTGGGGACAGAGGAGCAGTACTTC.

The chain recombines TRBV19 with TRBJ2-3; 11 bases agree with TRBD2. The ends lost 6 bases at V and 2 bases at J; junction bases unmatched: 1. The CDR3 covers 14 residues. Germline V gene sequence: CDR1 LNHDA, CDR2 SQIVND (reference sequence). The CDR3, as DNA: TGTGCCAGTAGGACTAGCGGGGACACAGATACGCAGTATTTT. Protein product: CASRTSGDTDTQYF.

The rearrangement links TRBV29-1 to TRBJ2-7; 9 nucleotides agree with TRBD2. V dropped 7 bases and J dropped 1; count of bases not matched to a gene: 11. The CDR3 consists of 15 residues. Germline CDR1 is SQVTM and CDR2 is ANQGSEA. CDR3 in amino acids: CSDQLVTSGSYEQYF. The CDR3 region has the DNA TGCAGCGATCAGTTAGTGACTAGCGGTTCCTACGAGCAGTACTTC.

This clone appeared a few times. Other DNA sequences in this specimen translate into the identical CDR3. The chain links TRBV18 to TRBJ2-5; D is unresolved. This CDR3 contains 11 residues. Germline assignment: CDR1 KGHSH and CDR2 LQKENI. V was trimmed by 2 bases and J by 3 bases, leaving 1 base between them. CDR3 nucleotides: TGTGCCAGCTCACCAAAAGAGACCCAGTACTTC. This translates into CASSPKETQYF. The complete variable domain, with remaining parts taken from reference TRBV18 and TRBJ2-5, reads NAGVMQNPRHLVRRRGQEARLRCSPMKGHSHVYWYRQLPEEGLKFMVYLQKENIIDESGMPKERFSAEFPKEGPSILRIQQVVRGDSAAYFCASSPKETQYFGPGTRLLVL.

This chain joins TRBV5-6 and TRBJ1-1, with D possibly matching TRBD1 (5 bases). Trimming pared 4 bases from V and 0 bases from J, leaving 13 bases between. The germline V gene encodes CDR1 SGHDT and CDR2 YYEEEE. This CDR3 comprises 15 residues. CDR3: CASSHRGAVNTEAFF. In nucleotides, the CDR3 is TGTGCCAGCAGCCACCGTGGGGCCGTGAACACTGAAGCTTTCTTT.

CDR3 amino acids: CASSDASYEQYF. CDR3 DNA sequence: TGTGCCAGCAGTGACGCGTCCTACGAGCAGTACTTC. The chain is built from TRBV2 and TRBJ2-7, with no clear D. Trimming cost V 3 bases and J 1 base, with 4 bases left between them. The CDR3 covers 12 residues. Germline CDR1 is SNHLY and CDR2 is FYNNEI.

The chain employs TRBV7-2 and TRBJ2-1, with TRBD2 matching over 8 bases. Germline V CDR1 and CDR2: SGHTA, FQGNSA. Germline trimming cut 5 bases from V and 4 bases from J; bases unmatched to any gene: 7. This CDR3 region has 15 residues. Written as DNA, the CDR3 is TGTGCCAGCAGCCTGGGGCTAGCGGGTTACAATGAGCAGTTCTTC. This encodes CASSLGLAGYNEQFF. The variable domain in full, completed from reference TRBV7-2 and TRBJ2-1, reads GAGVSQSPSNKVTEKGKDVELRCDPISGHTALYWYRQSLGQGLEFLIYFQGNSAPDKSGLPSDRFSAERTGGSVSTLTIQRTQQEDSAVYLCASSLGLAGYNEQFFGPGTRLTVL.

The genes are TRBV9 and TRBJ2-2; TRBD2 agrees at 9 bases. Germline CDR1 SGDLS, CDR2 YYNGEE. The CDR3 loop spans 16 amino acids. V lost 3 bases and J lost 2; bases outside the gene matches: 5. The CDR3 protein is CASSASSGVNTGELFF. Here the CDR3 DNA reads TGTGCCAGCAGCGCCTCTAGCGGGGTTAACACCGGGGAGCTGTTTTTT.